These 16 T cell receptor beta chains originate from one sample sequenced in a study of Graves' ophthalmopathy and Graves' hyperthyroidism. Amplification of TCR beta CDR3 regions used RNA transcripts. Second-round multiplex PCR came after first-round RT-PCR with HTBI primers. TCRdb processed the multiplex PCR reads anew with MiXCR; each CDR3 protein has one entry. The sample holds 1 million to 1.3 million distinct CDR3 sequences, roughly 35% seen once. Sequencing input: peripheral blood or thyroid tissue (not recorded which). The receptors come from an adult man with Graves' hyperthyroidism.

This chain connects TRBV29-1 to TRBJ1-4, with TRBD1 matching 11 bases. Germline V lookup: CDR1 SQVTM, CDR2 ANQGSEA. CDR3 size: 16 residues. With V trimmed by 4 bases and J by 2 bases, 6 bases remained unmatched. CDR3 loop: CSVGRGTGGTNEKLFF. CDR3 coding DNA: TGCAGCGTTGGCCGGGGGACAGGGGGTACTAATGAAAAACTGTTTTTT.

This chain links TRBV7-8 with TRBJ1-2, with D maybe TRBD1 (6 bases). The CDR3 spans 14 residues. Germline lookup yields CDR1 SGHVS and CDR2 FQNEAQ. V shed 5 bases and J shed 4 bases, with 14 bases lying between them. The CDR3, as DNA: TGTGCCAGCAGCCCCCGACAGGCCTTCTATGGCTACACCTTC. Translating it yields CASSPRQAFYGYTF.

This clonotype was observed many times. The V and J genes are TRBV7-3 and TRBJ1-2; D remains unclear. CDR3 size: 14 residues. Germline lookup yields CDR1 SGHTA and CDR2 FQGTGA. The ends were cut back, 5 bases at V and 2 bases at J, with 12 bases in the middle. CDR3 sequence reads: CASSEGSLNYGYTF. The CDR3 DNA reads as TGTGCCAGCAGCGAGGGTTCCTTGAACTATGGCTACACCTTC.

This clonotype has just a few counts. V and J are TRBV30 and TRBJ2-6; 7 nucleotides align to TRBD1. The CDR3 is 17 amino acids. CDR1 is GTSNPN and CDR2 is SVGIG in the germline V gene (reference sequence). With V trimmed by 0 bases and J by 2 bases, 7 bases remained unmatched. The CDR3 DNA reads TGTGCCTGGAGTGTACTGCGCAGGGGGACTGGGGCCAACGTCCTGACTTTC. Protein: CAWSVLRRGTGANVLTF.

This clonotype was seen a handful of times. The chain employs TRBV30 and TRBJ2-2; D gene unclear. The CDR3 runs 12 residues. Germline lookup yields CDR1 GTSNPN and CDR2 SVGIG (reference sequence). The CDR3 region is CRATRYTGELFF. The CDR3 nucleotides are TGTCGGGCTACTCGATACACCGGGGAGCTGTTTTTT.

This clonotype was counted ten times or more. V gene TRBV25-1 combines with J gene TRBJ2-6; D call uncertain. Trimming shortened V by 5 bases and J by 0 bases, and 11 bases separated the two germline ends. This CDR3 is 16 amino acids long. The germline V gene encodes CDR1 MGHDK and CDR2 SYGVNS. The CDR3 protein is CASSSGVSSGANVLTF. CDR3 bases: TGTGCCAGCAGTTCCGGTGTCAGCTCTGGGGCCAACGTCCTGACTTTC.

Ten or more counts support this clonotype. The rearrangement links TRBV24-1 to TRBJ1-4, with 9 positions matching TRBD1. The CDR3 totals 18 residues. Germline-derived CDR1 and CDR2 are KGHDR and SFDVKD. The ends lost 4 bases at V and 5 bases at J; junction bases unmatched: 13. CDR3 DNA sequence: TGTGCCACCAGTGACCCTGGGACAGGGACCGGTGGGAATGAAAAACTGTTTTTT. Translation: CATSDPGTGTGGNEKLFF.

This clonotype has at least ten counts. The genes are TRBV19 and TRBJ1-5; perhaps TRBD1 as D (5 bases). This CDR3 spans 15 amino acids. Germline lookup yields CDR1 LNHDA and CDR2 SQIVND (reference sequence). V lost 9 bases to trimming and J lost 7 bases, with 22 bases between them. DNA for the CDR3: TGTGCCAGCCTCCCGCGAGGGGAGCAGGGCCAGCCCCAGCATTTT. This encodes CASLPRGEQGQPQHF.

The chain combines TRBV2 with TRBJ1-5, with a possible D match to TRBD1 (6 bases). This CDR3 comprises 16 residues. Between the trimmed V and J ends, which lost 11 bases and 0 bases, there was a span of 20 bases. Germline CDR1 is SNHLY and CDR2 is FYNNEI. The CDR3 is CAWSDGAGDSNQPQHF. The CDR3, as DNA: TGTGCCTGGAGCGATGGGGCAGGGGATAGCAATCAGCCCCAGCATTTT.

This chain links TRBV12-3 or TRBV12-4 with TRBJ1-1; D ambiguous. The V gene lost 1 base and the J gene lost 11 bases, with 11 bases spanning the gap. CDR3 length equals 12 residues. The CDR3 sequence: CASSLETSSAFF. In nucleotides, the CDR3 is TGTGCCAGCAGTTTAGAAACTTCTTCTGCTTTCTTT.

This chain links TRBV7-9 with TRBJ1-3; TRBD1 matches 12 bases. Germline trimming cut 5 bases from V and 8 bases from J; bases unmatched to any gene: 7. Germline lookup yields CDR1 SEHNR and CDR2 FQNEAQ (reference sequence). CDR3 length: 15 amino acids. The CDR3 is CASSHRDRGRYTIYF. The CDR3 bases are TGTGCCAGCAGCCACCGGGACAGGGGGCGTTACACCATATATTTT.

The rearrangement links TRBV28 to TRBJ2-6; D is unresolved. Germline CDR1 is MDHEN and CDR2 is SYDVKM. This CDR3 comprises 15 residues. Trimming removed 6 bases at V and 0 bases at J, with 9 bases between. CDR3 DNA sequence: TGTGCCAGCAGGGAACAGTACTCTGGGGCCAACGTCCTGACTTTC. It translates to CASREQYSGANVLTF.

The chain joins TRBV4-1 to TRBJ2-7; tentative D call: TRBD1 (5 bases). Trimming shortened V by 0 bases and J by 3 bases, and 12 bases separated the two germline ends. This CDR3 has 15 residues. Germline V gives CDR1 MGHRA, CDR2 YSYEKL. The CDR3 nucleotides are TGCGCCAGCAGCCAAGAAAAAGACAGACTCTACGAGCAGTACTTC. The encoded protein is CASSQEKDRLYEQYF.

This chain joins TRBV6-2 or TRBV6-3 and TRBJ1-2; 9 bases are a match to TRBD1. The J segment lost 2 bases and the V segment lost 2 bases, leaving 3 bases of the junction unmatched. The germline V gene encodes CDR1 MNHEY and CDR2 SVGEGT. This CDR3 contains 15 residues. The CDR3 bases are TGTGCCAGCAGTTACACGGACAGGGGCAACTATGGCTACACCTTC. It yields the protein CASSYTDRGNYGYTF.

This clonotype came up many times. This chain joins TRBV7-9 and TRBJ2-7; D unresolved. The CDR3 has 15 residues. Trimming left V 5 bases short and J 2 bases short, with 16 bases between. Germline V gene sequence: CDR1 SEHNR, CDR2 FQNEAQ (reference sequence). This CDR3 is CASSGGVDTTYEQYF. In DNA form, the CDR3 reads TGTGCCAGCAGCGGCGGCGTCGACACTACCTACGAGCAGTACTTC. Full variable domain (missing parts from reference TRBV7-9 and TRBJ2-7): DTGVSQNPRHKITKRGQNVTFRCDPISEHNRLYWYRQTLGQGPEFLTYFQNEAQLEKSRLLSDRFSAERPKGSFSTLEIQRTEQGDSAMYLCASSGGVDTTYEQYFGPGTRLTVT.

V and J are TRBV7-3 and TRBJ2-2, with D unresolved. Germline V gene sequence: CDR1 SGHTA, CDR2 FQGTGA. The CDR3 runs 12 residues. Trimming removed 3 bases at V and 10 bases at J, with 9 bases between. CDR3 sequence: CASSFRAEELFF. CDR3 bases: TGTGCCAGCAGCTTTAGGGCCGAGGAGCTGTTTTTT.